The 21 T cell receptor beta chains reported below all come from one sample, sequenced in a study of shared clonotypes between healthy human individuals. The assay was immunoSEQ multiplex PCR, and TCRdb's table has in-frame clones only and misses some. The sample carries a few million clones, about nine tenths recorded once. The sample was naive CD4+ T cells from PBMCs. Noted subset: CD45RA+ positively selected. The receptors were sampled from a man between 18 and 35 years old in good health. Some clones in this sample may be carry-over from other donors' samples.

The chain carries TRBV7-9 and TRBJ2-4; D is ambiguous. Trimming removed 1 base at V and 0 bases at J, with 4 bases between. This CDR3 spans 14 amino acids. Germline-derived CDR1 and CDR2 are SEHNR and FQNEAQ (reference sequence). The DNA of the CDR3 is TGTGCCAGCAGCTTAGAAATAGCCAAAAACATTCAGTACTTC. It yields the protein CASSLEIAKNIQYF.

J is TRBJ2-6 and V is TRBV28; 8 bases line up with TRBD1. Trimming took 6 bases from V and 2 from J; bases not matched to a gene: 9. CDR3 length: 17 residues. Per germline, CDR1 MDHEN and CDR2 SYDVKM. The CDR3 nucleotides read TGTGCCAGCAGCCTTAACAGGGGGAACACTGGGGCCAACGTCCTGACTTTC. Its translation is CASSLNRGNTGANVLTF. The full variable domain, its missing parts supplied by reference TRBV28 and TRBJ2-6, is DVKVTQSSRYLVKRTGEKVFLECVQDMDHENMFWYRQDPGLGLRLIYFSYDVKMKEKGDIPEGYSVSREKKERFSLILESASTNQTSMYLCASSLNRGNTGANVLTFGAGSRLTVL.

The chain links TRBV25-1 to TRBJ1-2, with D maybe TRBD1 (5 bases). Trimming took off 0 bases at V and 8 bases at J, with 16 bases between the two ends. The V gene's germline CDR1 is MGHDK and CDR2 SYGVNS. The CDR3 loop spans 15 amino acids. The CDR3 here is CASSEYGTLNRGYTF. CDR3 sequence (DNA): TGTGCCAGCAGTGAATACGGGACCCTTAATCGGGGCTACACCTTC.

The CDR3 DNA sequence: TGTGCCAGCATTGATTTGAGGGGCATATACACTGAAGCTTTCTTT. It encodes CASIDLRGIYTEAFF. This chain connects TRBV5-6 to TRBJ1-1, with TRBD1 as a possible D gene (5 bases). The CDR3 is made up of 15 amino acids. Looked up from germline, CDR1 is SGHDT and CDR2 is YYEEEE. V was clipped by 6 bases and J by 3 bases, with 18 bases between them.

V gene TRBV4-1 combines with J gene TRBJ2-7; D not certain. Trimming removed 3 bases at V and 2 bases at J, with 11 bases between. The CDR3 is made up of 14 amino acids. Germline CDR1 reads MGHRA; CDR2 reads YSYEKL. The CDR3 here is CASSQASLPYEQYF. CDR3 DNA: TGCGCCAGCAGCCAGGCTAGTCTTCCCTACGAGCAGTACTTC.

This chain connects TRBV4-2 to TRBJ1-6, with a tentative D call TRBD1 (6 bases). The CDR3 runs to 15 residues. V shed 3 bases and J shed 6 bases, with 12 bases lying between them. Germline loops: CDR1 LGHNA, CDR2 YNFKEQ. CDR3 amino acids: CASSHRQASNSPLHF. CDR3 nucleotide sequence: TGTGCCAGCAGCCATCGACAGGCTTCTAATTCACCCCTCCACTTT.

The V call is TRBV30, the J call TRBJ2-5; the match to TRBD1 covers 7 bases. After removal of 2 bases from V and 4 bases from J, the junction contained 1 base not matched to a gene. Germline-derived CDR1 and CDR2 are GTSNPN and SVGIG (reference sequence). CDR3 length equals 12 residues. Here the CDR3 DNA reads TGTGCCTGGAGTACAGGGGCAGAGACCCAGTACTTC. It specifies CAWSTGAETQYF.

The chain is built from TRBV28 and TRBJ1-5; unclear D gene. CDR1 is MDHEN, CDR2 SYDVKM, per germline. V was pared by 4 bases and J by 1 base, with 14 bases between. There are 16 residues in the CDR3. The CDR3 reads CASSSIFRGSNQPQHF. The CDR3, as DNA: TGTGCCAGCAGTTCCATCTTCCGGGGAAGCAATCAGCCCCAGCATTTT.

V is TRBV28 and J is TRBJ1-2, with D uncertain. Germline V CDR1 and CDR2: MDHEN, SYDVKM. The CDR3 runs to 12 residues. V dropped 8 bases and J dropped 4 bases, with 11 bases sitting between them. DNA of the CDR3: TGTGCCAGCCAAGGGCGTTCCTATGGCTACACCTTC. This sequence encodes CASQGRSYGYTF.

This chain uses TRBV11-2 with TRBJ1-1, with D unclear. V was shortened by 9 bases and J by 1 base, with 18 bases between the two germline ends. Per the germline V gene, CDR1 is SGHAT and CDR2 is FQNNGV. The CDR3 extends over 15 amino acids. CDR3 protein: CASLPELPGNTEAFF. In DNA, the CDR3 is TGTGCCAGTCTACCCGAACTACCAGGGAACACTGAAGCTTTCTTT.

The gene calls are TRBV19 and TRBJ2-7; D is perhaps TRBD2 (6 bases). Germline loops: CDR1 LNHDA, CDR2 SQIVND (reference sequence). There are 17 residues in the CDR3. Deletions cut 0 bases from V and 7 bases from J, with 22 bases between. The CDR3 sequence: CASSIDYRDWGTLEQYF. CDR3 in DNA: TGTGCCAGTAGTATAGATTACCGGGACTGGGGGACTTTGGAGCAGTACTTC.

This clone showed up just once. This chain uses TRBV5-1 with TRBJ2-4; D might be TRBD1 or TRBD2, each matching 5 bases. CDR3 length equals 15 residues. Per germline, CDR1 SGHRS and CDR2 YFSETQ. Between the trimmed V and J ends, which lost 6 bases and 5 bases, there was a span of 18 bases. CDR3 coding DNA: TGCGCCAGCAAACGTGGGGACGTAGTTGAAAACATTCAGTACTTC. It is translated as CASKRGDVVENIQYF. Together with reference TRBV5-1 and TRBJ2-4, the CDR3 gives the full variable domain: KAGVTQTPRYLIKTRGQQVTLSCSPISGHRSVSWYQQTPGQGLQFLFEYFSETQRNKGNFPGRFSGRQFSNSRSEMNVSTLELGDSALYLCASKRGDVVENIQYFGAGTRLSVL.

The chain employs TRBV18 and TRBJ2-1; TRBD1 agrees at 7 bases. The trim removed 6 bases at V and 4 bases at J, leaving 18 bases unmatched. The germline gives CDR1 KGHSH, CDR2 LQKENI. The CDR3 has 18 amino acids. The CDR3, as DNA: TGTGCCAGCTCCCCGTTGAGCTTAGGGGGCGCCGTTTACAATGAGCAGTTCTTC. As protein: CASSPLSLGGAVYNEQFF.

This chain joins TRBV13 and TRBJ1-4, with 7 bases aligning to TRBD1. This CDR3 comprises 14 residues. Germline CDR1 and CDR2: PRHDT and FYEKMQ (reference sequence). With 0 bases clipped from V and 7 bases from J, the junction kept 2 bases outside the gene matches. CDR3 nucleotides: TGTGCCAGCAGCTTAGGGGCAGGGGGTGAAAAACTGTTTTTT. Translation: CASSLGAGGEKLFF.

V and J are TRBV18 and TRBJ1-4; D not certain. Germline V lookup: CDR1 KGHSH, CDR2 LQKENI. The CDR3 totals 17 residues. The V end lost 1 base, the J end lost 12 bases, and 24 bases lay between the germline ends. CDR3: CASSPHPPPNSQGELFF. CDR3 DNA: TGTGCCAGCTCACCACATCCCCCTCCTAACTCCCAAGGTGAACTGTTTTTT.

V is TRBV5-8 and J is TRBJ2-3; a weak D match, TRBD2 (6 bases). In germline, CDR1 is SGHTS, CDR2 YDEGEE. V gave up 2 bases and J gave up 5 bases, with 12 bases separating them. The length of the CDR3 is 14 residues. DNA of the CDR3: TGTGCCAGCAGCTTTCGGGGGATTGGAGATACGCAGTATTTT. This gives the protein CASSFRGIGDTQYF.

In DNA, the CDR3 is TGTGCCAGCAGCTTTTTGACAGGCTCCTACAATGAGCAGTTCTTC. Protein sequence: CASSFLTGSYNEQFF. J is TRBJ2-1 and V is TRBV5-8, with TRBD1 as a possible D gene (6 bases). The CDR3 contains 15 residues. V was shortened by 2 bases and J by 0 bases, with 9 bases between the two germline ends. Germline V lookup: CDR1 SGHTS, CDR2 YDEGEE.

This chain uses TRBV12-5 with TRBJ2-7, with D unresolved. The germline gives CDR1 LGHNT, CDR2 FRNRAP. The V and J ends lost 4 bases and 2 bases respectively, with 12 bases between them. This CDR3 contains 14 residues. The DNA of the CDR3 is TGTGCTAGTGGTTCGAATGGGCCCCCCTACGAGCAGTACTTC. Translated, it gives CASGSNGPPYEQYF. The full variable domain, completed using reference TRBV12-5 and TRBJ2-7, is DARVTQTPRHKVTEMGQEVTMRCQPILGHNTVFWYRQTMMQGLELLAYFRNRAPLDDSGMPKDRFSAEMPDATLATLKIQPSEPRDSAVYFCASGSNGPPYEQYFGPGTRLTVT.

The V call is TRBV11-2, the J call TRBJ1-1, with D perhaps TRBD1 (6 bases). Per the germline V gene, CDR1 is SGHAT and CDR2 is FQNNGV. The CDR3 spans 16 residues. V was trimmed by 5 bases and J by 5 bases, leaving 21 bases between them. The CDR3 is CASSRGLYGQPTEAFF. DNA for the CDR3: TGTGCCAGCAGCCGAGGATTGTACGGACAGCCTACTGAAGCTTTCTTT.

Details on this clone: Other nucleotide sequences in the sample specify the same CDR3. The V gene is TRBV7-2, the J gene TRBJ2-2; D ambiguous. Per germline, CDR1 SGHTA and CDR2 FQGNSA. Trimming stripped 0 bases from V and 7 bases from J, with 6 bases between. The length of the CDR3 is 13 residues. The CDR3 loop is CASSLAAGGELFF. The CDR3 region has the DNA TGTGCCAGCAGCTTAGCAGCAGGCGGGGAGCTGTTTTTT.

The genes are TRBV7-3 and TRBJ2-2, with 9 bases lining up with TRBD1. V gave up 5 bases and J gave up 5 bases; unmatched junction bases: 0. The CDR3 is 13 amino acids. Germline assignment: CDR1 SGHTA and CDR2 FQGTGA. The chain's CDR3 is CASSGQGTGELFF. The CDR3 DNA sequence: TGTGCCAGCAGCGGACAGGGGACCGGGGAGCTGTTTTTT.